This entry features one T cell receptor beta chain sequence. Primed by a sample-barcoded 5' primer and a J-beta primer mix, a second PCR proceeded for about 6 to 12 cycles. TCRdb re-called the 5' RACE reads with MiXCR, one entry per CDR3 protein. This sample has some 1.1 million distinct CDR3 sequences, with under 40% found just once. This specimen belongs to a study of blood T cells in healthy people across ages. The V segment lost 0 bases and the J segment 5 bases; nucleotides outside the gene matches: 4. The germline V gene encodes CDR1 SGDLS and CDR2 YYNGEE. This CDR3 is built from 15 residues. The chain carries TRBV9 and TRBJ1-2; 10 bases map to TRBD1. Sequencing was done on a sample of blood. This TCR was recovered from a man in his late teens or twenties in good health. The CDR3 spells CASSVDPGQGYGYTF. DNA for the CDR3: TGTGCCAGCAGCGTAGACCCGGGACAGGGGTATGGCTACACCTTC.